The 29 T cell receptor beta chains presented below share a single source sample, sequenced in a study of tumor-infiltrating lymphocytes in localized non-small cell lung cancer. Sequencing used immunoSEQ multiplex PCR; TCRdb keeps in-frame clones, though not all of them. The sample lists about 6,400 clones; about 82% were seen once. Material: uninvolved lung tissue not adjacent to the tumor. Source of these receptors: a human donor with non-small cell lung cancer.

The chain joins TRBV7-3 to TRBJ2-1; TRBD2 matches 8 bases. Trimming cost V 5 bases and J 4 bases; bases outside gene matches: 7. Germline V gene data show CDR1 as SGHTA and CDR2 as FQGTGA. The length of the CDR3 is 15 residues. CDR3 region: CASSPSGSAYNEQFF. CDR3 nucleotide sequence: TGTGCCAGCAGCCCGAGCGGGAGTGCGTACAATGAGCAGTTCTTC.

The chain is built from TRBV7-8 and TRBJ1-1, with D perhaps matching TRBD1 (5 bases). The CDR3 loop spans 15 amino acids. The germline V gene has CDR1 SGHVS and CDR2 FQNEAQ. The ends were cut back, 0 bases at V and 2 bases at J, with 10 bases in the middle. The CDR3 protein is CASSLALGQNTEAFF. The CDR3 DNA reads TGTGCCAGCAGCTTAGCGCTCGGACAAAACACTGAAGCTTTCTTT.

The chain is built from TRBV6-1 and TRBJ1-3; D perhaps matches TRBD1 (6 bases). Trimming pared 0 bases from V and 7 bases from J, leaving 16 bases between. CDR1 is MNHNS, CDR2 SASEGT, per germline. The length of the CDR3 is 16 residues. The CDR3 nucleotides are TGTGCCAGCAGTGAAGCAGGGGGGCCGGGTAGGAACACCATATATTTT. It codes for CASSEAGGPGRNTIYF.

The V and J genes are TRBV5-1 and TRBJ1-1; D unresolved. CDR3 length: 14 amino acids. The V end lost 3 bases, the J end lost 7 bases, and 16 bases lay between the germline ends. Per germline, CDR1 SGHRS and CDR2 YFSETQ. CDR3 residues: CASSSEVALSEAFF. For the CDR3, the DNA is TGCGCCAGCAGCTCCGAGGTAGCGCTCAGTGAAGCTTTCTTT. Supplemented by reference TRBV5-1 and TRBJ1-1, the full variable domain reads KAGVTQTPRYLIKTRGQQVTLSCSPISGHRSVSWYQQTPGQGLQFLFEYFSETQRNKGNFPGRFSGRQFSNSRSEMNVSTLELGDSALYLCASSSEVALSEAFFGQGTRLTVV.

This clone was picked up a small number of times. The chain joins TRBV30 to TRBJ2-5, with D tentatively TRBD1 (6 bases). This CDR3 is built from 12 residues. The germline V gene has CDR1 GTSNPN and CDR2 SVGIG (reference sequence). V lost 2 bases to trimming and J lost 4 bases, with 8 bases between them. CDR3 residues: CAWSRGGETQYF. The CDR3 DNA reads as TGTGCCTGGAGTCGAGGGGGAGAGACCCAGTACTTC. The variable domain in full, completed from reference TRBV30 and TRBJ2-5, reads SQTIHQWPATLVQPVGSPLSLECTVEGTSNPNLYWYRQAAGRGLQLLFYSVGIGQISSEVPQNLSASRPQDRQFILSSKKLLLSDSGFYLCAWSRGGETQYFGPGTRLLVL.

This clone was detected only a few times. This chain connects TRBV6-7 to TRBJ1-1, with unresolved D. TRBV6-7 is an open reading frame whose function is uncertain. The CDR3 contains 13 residues. The V and J ends lost 6 bases and 2 bases respectively, with 10 bases between them. CDR3 in DNA: TGTGCCAGCAGCTTCTCACGCAACACTGAAGCTTTCTTT. As protein: CASSFSRNTEAFF.

This clone was seen once. The CDR3 sequence is CASSPDSSTDTQYF. The CDR3 nucleotides read TGTGCCAGCAGTCCGGACAGTAGCACAGATACGCAGTATTTT. The gene calls are TRBV28 and TRBJ2-3, with D perhaps TRBD1 (6 bases). Trimming cost V 5 bases and J 0 bases, with 9 bases left between them. The CDR3 is 14 amino acids. The germline V gene encodes CDR1 MDHEN and CDR2 SYDVKM.

The V call is TRBV29-1, the J call TRBJ2-5, with TRBD1 matching 12 bases. V shed 3 bases and J 5 bases; nucleotides not matched to a gene: 7. This CDR3 contains 15 residues. Per germline, CDR1 SQVTM and CDR2 ANQGSEA. CDR3 DNA sequence: TGCAGCGTTGAGGGGGACAGGGGGCGCGGGGAGACCCAGTACTTC. Protein product: CSVEGDRGRGETQYF.

CDR3 in DNA: TGTGCCAGCAGCTCCCCGGGACAGGGATCCTACGAGCAGTACTTC. This gives the protein CASSSPGQGSYEQYF. The chain has TRBV7-9 and TRBJ2-7, with 9 bases matching TRBD1. The germline gives CDR1 SEHNR, CDR2 FQNEAQ (reference sequence). The CDR3 extends over 15 amino acids. Unmatched junction bases numbered 5, after V lost 4 bases and J lost 1 base. The full variable domain, with the rest looked up from reference TRBV7-9 and TRBJ2-7, is DTGVSQNPRHKITKRGQNVTFRCDPISEHNRLYWYRQTLGQGPEFLTYFQNEAQLEKSRLLSDRFSAERPKGSFSTLEIQRTEQGDSAMYLCASSSPGQGSYEQYFGPGTRLTVT.

This chain links TRBV9 with TRBJ2-3; tentative D call: TRBD1 (6 bases). The germline V gene has CDR1 SGDLS and CDR2 YYNGEE. The CDR3 length is 15 residues. The V end lost 0 bases, the J end lost 2 bases, and 10 bases lay between the germline ends. Here the CDR3 DNA reads TGTGCCAGCAGCGTAGGGGGGACACACACAGATACGCAGTATTTT. This encodes CASSVGGTHTDTQYF.

This chain links TRBV4-1 with TRBJ2-1, with 13 bases identical to TRBD2. Germline V lookup: CDR1 MGHRA, CDR2 YSYEKL. Trimming removed 5 bases from V and 9 bases from J; junction bases left unmatched: 4. This CDR3 has 14 residues. In DNA form, the CDR3 reads TGCGCCAGCAGCGAGACTAGCGGGGGGATTGAGCAGTTCTTC. Its protein is CASSETSGGIEQFF.

The chain recombines TRBV27 with TRBJ1-3; maybe TRBD1 (5 bases). CDR1 and CDR2 from the germline V gene are MNHEY and SMNVEV (reference sequence). CDR3 length: 14 residues. Trimming removed 6 bases at V and 4 bases at J, with 13 bases between. CDR3 protein: CASSRALGGNTIYF. CDR3 coding DNA: TGTGCCAGCAGCAGGGCTCTGGGCGGAAACACCATATATTTT.

The CDR3 loop reads CASSGPRYRGNEQYF. CDR3 coding DNA: TGTGCCAGCAGCGGGCCAAGATACAGGGGTAACGAGCAGTACTTC. The chain has TRBV7-9 and TRBJ2-7, with 7 positions matching TRBD1. The germline V gene has CDR1 SEHNR and CDR2 FQNEAQ (reference sequence). Unmatched junction bases numbered 12, after V lost 5 bases and J lost 5 bases. The CDR3 has 15 amino acids.

The J gene is TRBJ1-6, the V gene TRBV7-2; no definite D call. Germline CDR1 reads SGHTA; CDR2 reads FQGNSA. Trimming stripped 3 bases from V and 7 bases from J, with 16 bases between. CDR3 length: 16 amino acids. CDR3 in amino acids: CASSLTRQGRNSPLHF. CDR3 DNA: TGTGCCAGCAGCTTGACCAGACAAGGACGGAATTCACCCCTCCACTTT.

This rearrangement joins TRBV5-1 to TRBJ2-7, with D possibly being TRBD1 (5 bases). CDR1 is SGHRS, CDR2 YFSETQ, per germline. This CDR3 has 13 amino acids. V was trimmed by 0 bases and J by 5 bases, leaving 9 bases between them. CDR3 DNA: TGCGCCAGCAGCTTGGAGGGGTGGGACGAGCAGTACTTC. Protein product: CASSLEGWDEQYF. The variable domain in full, completed from reference TRBV5-1 and TRBJ2-7, reads KAGVTQTPRYLIKTRGQQVTLSCSPISGHRSVSWYQQTPGQGLQFLFEYFSETQRNKGNFPGRFSGRQFSNSRSEMNVSTLELGDSALYLCASSLEGWDEQYFGPGTRLTVT.

This clone was observed a handful of times. The genes are TRBV6-5 and TRBJ2-1; 8 nucleotides agree with TRBD2. Germline CDR1 MNHEY, CDR2 SVGAGI. After removal of 6 bases from V and 7 bases from J, the junction contained 11 bases not matched to a gene. The CDR3 runs 15 residues. The CDR3 nucleotides are TGTGCCAGCAGCCTTAAGCGGGGGAATTTTAATGAGCAGTTCTTC. This gives the protein CASSLKRGNFNEQFF.

V and J are TRBV30 and TRBJ2-3; possibly TRBD1 for D (5 bases). Per the germline V gene, CDR1 is GTSNPN and CDR2 is SVGIG (reference sequence). CDR3 length equals 11 residues. CDR3 amino acids: CAQGSQDTQYF. Written as DNA, the CDR3 is TGTGCTCAGGGTTCTCAAGATACGCAGTATTTT.

The chain joins TRBV30 to TRBJ1-6; the D is unclear. V lost 4 bases to trimming and J lost 0 bases, with 10 bases between them. The CDR3 sequence is 15 residues long. CDR1 is GTSNPN, CDR2 SVGIG, per germline (reference sequence). The DNA of the CDR3 is TGTGCCTGGAATAAAGAGGACTCCTATAATTCACCCCTCCACTTT. This encodes CAWNKEDSYNSPLHF.

This clone was counted between two and nine times. The chain employs TRBV5-1 and TRBJ2-5, with a weak D call TRBD2 (6 bases). The CDR3 loop spans 14 amino acids. Germline loops: CDR1 SGHRS, CDR2 YFSETQ. With 0 bases removed from V and 2 bases from J, the gap between germline ends came to 8 bases. The CDR3 loop reads CASSLGGVQETQYF. The CDR3 DNA reads TGCGCCAGCAGCTTGGGGGGGGTACAAGAGACCCAGTACTTC.

The genes are TRBV10-3 and TRBJ2-2; maybe TRBD2 (6 bases). Germline CDR1 is ENHRY and CDR2 is SYGVKD. Trimming removed 2 bases from V and 3 bases from J, with 19 bases in between. The CDR3 is made up of 18 amino acids. CDR3 DNA sequence: TGTGCCATCAGTGAGACGGACTTTGAGGGCGGGGACACCGGGGAGCTGTTTTTT. Its translation: CAISETDFEGGDTGELFF.

The rearrangement uses TRBV7-9 and TRBJ1-4, with D perhaps matching TRBD1 (6 bases). This CDR3 contains 15 residues. V lost 6 bases and J lost 2, with 13 bases in between. Germline V gene sequence: CDR1 SEHNR, CDR2 FQNEAQ (reference sequence). The CDR3 sequence: CASSLRQGTNEKLFF. CDR3 DNA sequence: TGTGCCAGCAGTTTACGCCAGGGGACTAATGAAAAACTGTTTTTT. Combining the CDR3 with reference TRBV7-9 and TRBJ1-4 gives the whole variable domain DTGVSQNPRHKITKRGQNVTFRCDPISEHNRLYWYRQTLGQGPEFLTYFQNEAQLEKSRLLSDRFSAERPKGSFSTLEIQRTEQGDSAMYLCASSLRQGTNEKLFFGSGTQLSVL.

The rearrangement joins TRBV29-1 to TRBJ2-7, with 9 bases matching TRBD1. The V gene's germline CDR1 is SQVTM and CDR2 ANQGSEA. V was clipped by 4 bases and J by 3 bases; unmatched bases: 10. The CDR3 sequence is 15 residues long. The CDR3 DNA follows: TGCAGCGTTGGAACAGGGGGCGTCTCATACTACGAGCAGTACTTC. Translated, it gives CSVGTGGVSYYEQYF.

V and J are TRBV27 and TRBJ1-1; D unresolved. The germline V gene encodes CDR1 MNHEY and CDR2 SMNVEV (reference sequence). This CDR3 is 14 amino acids long. With 3 bases removed from V and 1 base from J, the gap between germline ends came to 9 bases. The CDR3 protein is CASSFSRENTEAFF. The CDR3 DNA reads TGTGCCAGCAGTTTTAGCCGGGAGAACACTGAAGCTTTCTTT.

V usage is TRBV13 and J usage is TRBJ2-3; 8 bases match TRBD1. The CDR3 length is 15 residues. In germline, CDR1 is PRHDT, CDR2 FYEKMQ (reference sequence). Unmatched junction bases numbered 10, after V lost 6 bases and J lost 5 bases. Written as DNA, the CDR3 is TGTGCCAGCAGGGGTTTTGGACAGGGAGGAGATACGCAGTATTTT. Translating gives CASRGFGQGGDTQYF.

Only a few counts were recorded for this clone. The DNA of the CDR3 is TGCGCCAGCAGCTTGGTGGCAGGAACTAATGAAAAACTGTTTTTT. As protein: CASSLVAGTNEKLFF. This rearrangement joins TRBV5-1 to TRBJ1-4; unclear D gene. Trimming took off 0 bases at V and 1 base at J, with 7 bases between the two ends. This CDR3 has 15 amino acids. Germline CDR1 is SGHRS and CDR2 is YFSETQ.

The chain has TRBV10-3 and TRBJ2-5; the D gene could be TRBD1 or TRBD2 (6 bases each). This CDR3 spans 14 amino acids. Trimming shortened V by 2 bases and J by 1 base, and 8 bases separated the two germline ends. From germline, CDR1 is ENHRY and CDR2 SYGVKD. CDR3 residues: CAISEGGLQETQYF. The CDR3 DNA sequence: TGTGCCATCAGTGAGGGGGGGCTCCAAGAGACCCAGTACTTC.

The chain uses TRBV30 and TRBJ1-3; no definite D call. From germline, CDR1 is GTSNPN and CDR2 SVGIG (reference sequence). The CDR3 has 12 amino acids. Trimming cost V 4 bases and J 1 base, with 5 bases left between them. CDR3 coding DNA: TGTGCCTGGACTGAATCTGGAAACACCATATATTTT. It encodes CAWTESGNTIYF.

The gene calls are TRBV7-2 and TRBJ1-2, with 7 bases aligning to TRBD1. V was clipped by 4 bases and J by 4 bases; unmatched bases: 6. Per the germline V gene, CDR1 is SGHTA and CDR2 is FQGNSA. CDR3 length equals 14 residues. CDR3 nucleotide sequence: TGTGCCAGCAGCTCAGGGGGTTACAGCTATGGCTACACCTTC. It yields the protein CASSSGGYSYGYTF.

CDR3: CASSPTLSSYEQYF. The CDR3 DNA follows: TGTGCCAGCAGTCCGACGCTGAGCTCCTACGAGCAGTACTTC. The V gene is TRBV6-5, the J gene TRBJ2-7; no definite D call. This CDR3 has 14 amino acids. The germline CDR1 and CDR2 sequences are MNHEY and SVGAGI. Trimming removed 5 bases at V and 0 bases at J, with 11 bases between.